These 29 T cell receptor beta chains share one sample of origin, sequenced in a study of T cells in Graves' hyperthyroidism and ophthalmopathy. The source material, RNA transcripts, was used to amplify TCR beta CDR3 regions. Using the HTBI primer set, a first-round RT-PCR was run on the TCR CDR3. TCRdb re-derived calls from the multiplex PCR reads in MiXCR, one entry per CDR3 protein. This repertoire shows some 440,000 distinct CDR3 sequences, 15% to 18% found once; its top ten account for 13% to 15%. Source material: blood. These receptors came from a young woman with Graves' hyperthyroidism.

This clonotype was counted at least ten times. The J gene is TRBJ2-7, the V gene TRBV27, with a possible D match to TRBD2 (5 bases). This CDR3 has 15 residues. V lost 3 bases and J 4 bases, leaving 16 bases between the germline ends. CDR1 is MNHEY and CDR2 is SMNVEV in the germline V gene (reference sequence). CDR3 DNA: TGTGCCAGCAGTTTGGATTTGGGAAGGAGGTACGAGCAGTACTTC. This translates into CASSLDLGRRYEQYF.

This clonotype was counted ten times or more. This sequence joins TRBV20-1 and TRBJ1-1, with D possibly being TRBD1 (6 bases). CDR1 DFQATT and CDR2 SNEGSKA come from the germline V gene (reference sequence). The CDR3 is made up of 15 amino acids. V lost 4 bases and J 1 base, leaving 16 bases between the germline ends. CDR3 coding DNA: TGCAGTGCTACCGGGACAAAGGTTGGGAACACTGAAGCTTTCTTT. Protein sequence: CSATGTKVGNTEAFF.

The CDR3 nucleotides are TGTGCCAGCAGTGAAACCGTCAGCGGGGGGTACACAGATACGCAGTATTTT. It codes for CASSETVSGGYTDTQYF. The chain uses TRBV6-1 and TRBJ2-3, with 9 bases that match TRBD2. This CDR3 has 17 residues. V was clipped by 2 bases and J by 2 bases; unmatched bases: 8. CDR1 is MNHNS, CDR2 SASEGT, per germline.

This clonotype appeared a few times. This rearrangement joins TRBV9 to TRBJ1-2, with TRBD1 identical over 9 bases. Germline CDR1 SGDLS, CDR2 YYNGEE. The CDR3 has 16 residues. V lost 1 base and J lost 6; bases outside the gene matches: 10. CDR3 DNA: TGTGCCAGCAGCGTAAGCCCCAGGACAGGGGCTGATGGCTACACCTTC. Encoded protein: CASSVSPRTGADGYTF.

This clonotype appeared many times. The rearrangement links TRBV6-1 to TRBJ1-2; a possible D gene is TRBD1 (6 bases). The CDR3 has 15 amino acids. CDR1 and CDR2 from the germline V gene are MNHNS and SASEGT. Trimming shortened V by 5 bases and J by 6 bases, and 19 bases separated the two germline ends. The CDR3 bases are TGTGCCAGCAGTCCTTACAGGGAACTATCGGATGGCTACACCTTC. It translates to CASSPYRELSDGYTF.

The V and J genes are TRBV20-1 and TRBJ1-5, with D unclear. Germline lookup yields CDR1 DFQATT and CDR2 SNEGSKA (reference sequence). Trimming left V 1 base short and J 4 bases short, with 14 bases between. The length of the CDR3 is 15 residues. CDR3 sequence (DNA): TGCAGTGCTAGAGGATTTATAGGTTCTAATCAGCCCCAGCATTTT. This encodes CSARGFIGSNQPQHF.

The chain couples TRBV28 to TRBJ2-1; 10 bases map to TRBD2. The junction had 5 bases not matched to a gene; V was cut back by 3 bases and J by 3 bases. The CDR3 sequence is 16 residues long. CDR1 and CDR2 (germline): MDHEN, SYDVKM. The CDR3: CASSLTASGSYNEQFF. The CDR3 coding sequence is TGTGCCAGCAGTTTGACGGCTAGCGGGAGCTACAATGAGCAGTTCTTC. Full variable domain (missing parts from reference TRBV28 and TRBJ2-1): DVKVTQSSRYLVKRTGEKVFLECVQDMDHENMFWYRQDPGLGLRLIYFSYDVKMKEKGDIPEGYSVSREKKERFSLILESASTNQTSMYLCASSLTASGSYNEQFFGPGTRLTVL.

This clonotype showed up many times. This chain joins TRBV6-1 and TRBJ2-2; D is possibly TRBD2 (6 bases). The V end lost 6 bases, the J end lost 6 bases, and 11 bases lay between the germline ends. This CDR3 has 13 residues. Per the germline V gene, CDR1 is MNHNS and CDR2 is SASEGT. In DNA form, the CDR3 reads TGTGCCAGCAGCCCCCGGAGGGCCGGGGAGCTGTTTTTT. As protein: CASSPRRAGELFF.

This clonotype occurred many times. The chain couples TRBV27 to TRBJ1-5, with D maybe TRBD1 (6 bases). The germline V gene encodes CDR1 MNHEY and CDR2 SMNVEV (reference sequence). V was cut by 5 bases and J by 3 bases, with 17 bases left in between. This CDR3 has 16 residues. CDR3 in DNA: TGTGCCAGCAGTCTTTCTCCTACAGGGAACAATCAGCCCCAGCATTTT. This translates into CASSLSPTGNNQPQHF.

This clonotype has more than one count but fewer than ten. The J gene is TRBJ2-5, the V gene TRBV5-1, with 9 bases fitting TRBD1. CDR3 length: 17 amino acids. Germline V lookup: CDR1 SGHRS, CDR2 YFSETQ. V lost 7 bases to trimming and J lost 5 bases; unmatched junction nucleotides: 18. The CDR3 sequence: CASGSTGTGIGYETQYF. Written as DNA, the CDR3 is TGCGCCAGCGGTTCCACCGGGACAGGGATTGGTTATGAGACCCAGTACTTC.

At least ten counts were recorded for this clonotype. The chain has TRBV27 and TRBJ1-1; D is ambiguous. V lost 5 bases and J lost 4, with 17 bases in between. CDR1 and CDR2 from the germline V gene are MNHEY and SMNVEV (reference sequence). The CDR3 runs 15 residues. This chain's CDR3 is CASSHIRWVGTEAFF. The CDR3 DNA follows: TGTGCCAGCAGTCATATTCGTTGGGTGGGCACTGAAGCTTTCTTT.

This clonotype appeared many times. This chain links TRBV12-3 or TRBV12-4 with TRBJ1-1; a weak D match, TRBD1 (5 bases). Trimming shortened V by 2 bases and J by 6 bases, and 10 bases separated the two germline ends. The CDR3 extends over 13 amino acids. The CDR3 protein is CASSLRGSAEAFF. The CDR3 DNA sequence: TGTGCCAGCAGTTTACGGGGGAGCGCTGAAGCTTTCTTT.

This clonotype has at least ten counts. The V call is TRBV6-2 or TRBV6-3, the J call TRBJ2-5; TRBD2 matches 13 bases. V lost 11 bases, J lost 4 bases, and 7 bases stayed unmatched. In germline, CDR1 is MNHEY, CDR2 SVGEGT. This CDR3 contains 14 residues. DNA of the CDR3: TGTGCCTGCCGGACTAGCGGGAGTGGAGAGACCCAGTACTTC. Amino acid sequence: CACRTSGSGETQYF.

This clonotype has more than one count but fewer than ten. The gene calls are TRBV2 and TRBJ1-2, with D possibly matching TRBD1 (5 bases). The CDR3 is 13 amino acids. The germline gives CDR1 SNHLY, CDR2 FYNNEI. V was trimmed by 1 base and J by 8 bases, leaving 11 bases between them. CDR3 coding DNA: TGTGCCAGCAGTGAAGTTGAGGGGCAAGGCTACACCTTC. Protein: CASSEVEGQGYTF.

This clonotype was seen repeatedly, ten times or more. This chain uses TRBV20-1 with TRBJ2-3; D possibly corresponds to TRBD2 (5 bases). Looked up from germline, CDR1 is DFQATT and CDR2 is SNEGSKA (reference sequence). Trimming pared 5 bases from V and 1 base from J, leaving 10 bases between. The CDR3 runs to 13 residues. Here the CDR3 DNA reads TGCAGTGCTGACTTGGGAGGCACAGATACGCAGTATTTT. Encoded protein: CSADLGGTDTQYF.

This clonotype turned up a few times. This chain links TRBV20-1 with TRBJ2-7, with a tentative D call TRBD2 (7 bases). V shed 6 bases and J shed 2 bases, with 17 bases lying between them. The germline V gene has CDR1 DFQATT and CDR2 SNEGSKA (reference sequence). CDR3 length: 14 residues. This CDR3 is CSAGGGDIPYEQYF. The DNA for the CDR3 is TGCAGTGCGGGGGGGGGGGACATCCCCTACGAGCAGTACTTC.

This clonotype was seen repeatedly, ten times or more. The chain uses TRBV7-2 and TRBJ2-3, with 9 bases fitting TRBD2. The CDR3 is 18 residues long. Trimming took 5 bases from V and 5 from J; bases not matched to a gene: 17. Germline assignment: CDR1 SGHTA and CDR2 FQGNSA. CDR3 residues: CASSPKASGGLKRDTQYF. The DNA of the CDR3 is TGTGCCAGCAGCCCAAAAGCGAGCGGGGGGCTTAAAAGAGATACGCAGTATTTT.

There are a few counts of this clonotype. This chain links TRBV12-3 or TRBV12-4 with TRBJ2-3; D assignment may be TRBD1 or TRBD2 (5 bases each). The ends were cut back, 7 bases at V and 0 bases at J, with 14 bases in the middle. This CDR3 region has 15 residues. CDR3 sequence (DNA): TGTGCCAGCAAGGGACGGGGTACTAGCACAGATACGCAGTATTTT. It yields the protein CASKGRGTSTDTQYF.

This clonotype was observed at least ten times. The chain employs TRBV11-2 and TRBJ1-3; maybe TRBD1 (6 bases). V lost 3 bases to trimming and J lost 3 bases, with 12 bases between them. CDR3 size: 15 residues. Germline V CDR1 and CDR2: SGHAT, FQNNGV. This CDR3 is CASSFWDTFGNTIYF. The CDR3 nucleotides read TGTGCCAGCAGCTTCTGGGACACCTTTGGAAACACCATATATTTT.

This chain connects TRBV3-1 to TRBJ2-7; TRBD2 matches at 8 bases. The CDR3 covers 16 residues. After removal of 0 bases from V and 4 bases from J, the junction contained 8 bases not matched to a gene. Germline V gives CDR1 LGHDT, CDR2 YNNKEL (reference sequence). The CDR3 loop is CASSQDGGTRRYEQYF. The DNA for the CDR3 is TGTGCCAGCAGCCAAGATGGGGGGACTAGGAGATACGAGCAGTACTTC.

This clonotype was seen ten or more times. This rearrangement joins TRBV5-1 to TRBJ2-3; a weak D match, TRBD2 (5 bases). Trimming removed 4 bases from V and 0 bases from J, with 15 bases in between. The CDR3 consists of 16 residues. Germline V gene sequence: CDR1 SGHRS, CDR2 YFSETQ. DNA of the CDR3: TGCGCCAGCAGCGCCTACGAGGGAGTGAGCACAGATACGCAGTATTTT. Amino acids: CASSAYEGVSTDTQYF.

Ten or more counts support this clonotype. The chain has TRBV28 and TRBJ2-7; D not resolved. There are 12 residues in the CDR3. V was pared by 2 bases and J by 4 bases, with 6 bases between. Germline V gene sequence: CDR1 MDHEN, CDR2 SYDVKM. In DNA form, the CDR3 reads TGTGCCAGCAGTTTACAGAGGTACGAGCAGTACTTC. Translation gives CASSLQRYEQYF.

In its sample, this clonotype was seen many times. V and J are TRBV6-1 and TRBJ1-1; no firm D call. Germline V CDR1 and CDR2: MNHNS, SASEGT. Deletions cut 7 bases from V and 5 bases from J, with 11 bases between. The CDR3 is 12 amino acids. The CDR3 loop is CASTLTETEAFF. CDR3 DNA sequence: TGTGCCAGCACCCTGACGGAGACTGAAGCTTTCTTT.

The CDR3 reads CSARARAINTIYF. The DNA for the CDR3 is TGCAGTGCTAGAGCCAGGGCTATAAACACCATATATTTT. J is TRBJ1-3 and V is TRBV20-1, with a weak D call TRBD1 (5 bases). There are 13 residues in the CDR3. The V and J ends lost 1 base and 6 bases respectively, with 10 bases between them. Germline V gene data show CDR1 as DFQATT and CDR2 as SNEGSKA (reference sequence).

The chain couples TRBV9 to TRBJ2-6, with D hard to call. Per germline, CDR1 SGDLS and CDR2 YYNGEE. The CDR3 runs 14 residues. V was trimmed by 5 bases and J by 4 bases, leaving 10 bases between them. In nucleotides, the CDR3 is TGTGCCAGCAGACAAGAAATCGGGGCCAACGTCCTGACTTTC. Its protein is CASRQEIGANVLTF.

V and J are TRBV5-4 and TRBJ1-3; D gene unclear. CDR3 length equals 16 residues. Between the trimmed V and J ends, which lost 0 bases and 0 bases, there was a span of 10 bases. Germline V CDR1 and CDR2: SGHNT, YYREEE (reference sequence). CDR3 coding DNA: TGTGCCAGCAGCTTGGATCTAGCGATCTCTGGAAACACCATATATTTT. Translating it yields CASSLDLAISGNTIYF. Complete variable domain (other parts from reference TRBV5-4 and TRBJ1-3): ETGVTQSPTHLIKTRGQQVTLRCSSQSGHNTVSWYQQALGQGPQFIFQYYREEENGRGNFPPRFSGLQFPNYSSELNVNALELDDSALYLCASSLDLAISGNTIYFGEGSWLTVV.

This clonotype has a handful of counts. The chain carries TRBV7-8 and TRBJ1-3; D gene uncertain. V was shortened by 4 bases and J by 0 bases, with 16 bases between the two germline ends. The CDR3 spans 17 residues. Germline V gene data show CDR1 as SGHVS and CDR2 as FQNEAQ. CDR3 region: CASSSSRSRSSGNTIYF. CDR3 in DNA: TGTGCCAGCAGCTCGAGTCGAAGTCGGTCCTCTGGAAACACCATATATTTT.

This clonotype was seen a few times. The CDR3 reads CASSSQQGVTETQYF. The CDR3 DNA is TGTGCCAGCAGCTCTCAACAGGGAGTCACGGAGACCCAGTACTTC. This chain links TRBV5-4 with TRBJ2-5; D may be TRBD1 (6 bases). This CDR3 region has 15 residues. The V gene lost 3 bases and the J gene lost 5 bases, with 17 bases spanning the gap. The germline CDR1 and CDR2 sequences are SGHNT and YYREEE (reference sequence).

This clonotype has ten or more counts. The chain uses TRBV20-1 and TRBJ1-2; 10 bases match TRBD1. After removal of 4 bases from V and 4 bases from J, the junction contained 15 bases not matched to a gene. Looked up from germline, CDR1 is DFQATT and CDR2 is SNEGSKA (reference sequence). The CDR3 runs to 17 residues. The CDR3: CSATTPTMTGGGYGYTF. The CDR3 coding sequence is TGCAGTGCTACCACCCCAACAATGACAGGGGGCGGCTATGGCTACACCTTC.